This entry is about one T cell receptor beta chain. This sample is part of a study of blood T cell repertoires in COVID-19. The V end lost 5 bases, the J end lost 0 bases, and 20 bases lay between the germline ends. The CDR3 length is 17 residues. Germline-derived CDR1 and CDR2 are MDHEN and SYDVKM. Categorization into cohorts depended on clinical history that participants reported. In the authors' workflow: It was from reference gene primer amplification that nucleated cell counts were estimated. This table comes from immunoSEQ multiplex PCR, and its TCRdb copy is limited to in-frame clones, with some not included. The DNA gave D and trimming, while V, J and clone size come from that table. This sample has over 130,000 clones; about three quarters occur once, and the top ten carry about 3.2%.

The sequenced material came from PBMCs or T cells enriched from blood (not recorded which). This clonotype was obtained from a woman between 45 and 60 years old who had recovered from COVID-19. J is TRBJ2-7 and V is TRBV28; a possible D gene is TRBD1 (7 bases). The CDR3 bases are TGTGCCAGCAGTCCCCCAGGGGGGACGATGAGCTCCTACGAGCAGTACTTC. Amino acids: CASSPPGGTMSSYEQYF.